The clone carrying this T cell receptor beta chain was counted a few times. What it binds is unknown. This entry is derived from a study of beta chain features in type 1 diabetes. Looking at the study overall: Researchers looked at fewer than 110 million sorted cells across all samples. Study findings and constraints: Moderate yet significant TCRB CDR3 shortening was seen in Type 1 diabetes patients in all four CD4+ subsets. Fewer junction insertions and more nucleotide deletions appeared in type 1 diabetes patients. For patients, the naive, central memory and Treg TCRB repertoires appeared more alike than for healthy donors.

Germline V lookup: CDR1 MNHEY, CDR2 SMNVEV (reference sequence). V was clipped by 6 bases and J by 0 bases, with 13 bases between them. This CDR3 is 15 amino acids long. Of the isolated RNA, all was reverse transcribed, and so the sequenced material was expressed TCRB transcripts. The table came from immunoSEQ multiplex PCR; TCRdb's copy has only in-frame clones and leaves some out. This table has 350,000 to 400,000 clones, more than 12% appearing once. The chain carries TRBV27 and TRBJ2-3, with D perhaps TRBD2 (6 bases). The sequence was obtained from a woman aged 18-29 years in good health. Sample: naive CD4+ T cells from blood. This CDR3 is CASRRAGTSTDTQYF. CDR3 in DNA: TGTGCCAGCAGACGGGCGGGAACGAGCACAGATACGCAGTATTTT.